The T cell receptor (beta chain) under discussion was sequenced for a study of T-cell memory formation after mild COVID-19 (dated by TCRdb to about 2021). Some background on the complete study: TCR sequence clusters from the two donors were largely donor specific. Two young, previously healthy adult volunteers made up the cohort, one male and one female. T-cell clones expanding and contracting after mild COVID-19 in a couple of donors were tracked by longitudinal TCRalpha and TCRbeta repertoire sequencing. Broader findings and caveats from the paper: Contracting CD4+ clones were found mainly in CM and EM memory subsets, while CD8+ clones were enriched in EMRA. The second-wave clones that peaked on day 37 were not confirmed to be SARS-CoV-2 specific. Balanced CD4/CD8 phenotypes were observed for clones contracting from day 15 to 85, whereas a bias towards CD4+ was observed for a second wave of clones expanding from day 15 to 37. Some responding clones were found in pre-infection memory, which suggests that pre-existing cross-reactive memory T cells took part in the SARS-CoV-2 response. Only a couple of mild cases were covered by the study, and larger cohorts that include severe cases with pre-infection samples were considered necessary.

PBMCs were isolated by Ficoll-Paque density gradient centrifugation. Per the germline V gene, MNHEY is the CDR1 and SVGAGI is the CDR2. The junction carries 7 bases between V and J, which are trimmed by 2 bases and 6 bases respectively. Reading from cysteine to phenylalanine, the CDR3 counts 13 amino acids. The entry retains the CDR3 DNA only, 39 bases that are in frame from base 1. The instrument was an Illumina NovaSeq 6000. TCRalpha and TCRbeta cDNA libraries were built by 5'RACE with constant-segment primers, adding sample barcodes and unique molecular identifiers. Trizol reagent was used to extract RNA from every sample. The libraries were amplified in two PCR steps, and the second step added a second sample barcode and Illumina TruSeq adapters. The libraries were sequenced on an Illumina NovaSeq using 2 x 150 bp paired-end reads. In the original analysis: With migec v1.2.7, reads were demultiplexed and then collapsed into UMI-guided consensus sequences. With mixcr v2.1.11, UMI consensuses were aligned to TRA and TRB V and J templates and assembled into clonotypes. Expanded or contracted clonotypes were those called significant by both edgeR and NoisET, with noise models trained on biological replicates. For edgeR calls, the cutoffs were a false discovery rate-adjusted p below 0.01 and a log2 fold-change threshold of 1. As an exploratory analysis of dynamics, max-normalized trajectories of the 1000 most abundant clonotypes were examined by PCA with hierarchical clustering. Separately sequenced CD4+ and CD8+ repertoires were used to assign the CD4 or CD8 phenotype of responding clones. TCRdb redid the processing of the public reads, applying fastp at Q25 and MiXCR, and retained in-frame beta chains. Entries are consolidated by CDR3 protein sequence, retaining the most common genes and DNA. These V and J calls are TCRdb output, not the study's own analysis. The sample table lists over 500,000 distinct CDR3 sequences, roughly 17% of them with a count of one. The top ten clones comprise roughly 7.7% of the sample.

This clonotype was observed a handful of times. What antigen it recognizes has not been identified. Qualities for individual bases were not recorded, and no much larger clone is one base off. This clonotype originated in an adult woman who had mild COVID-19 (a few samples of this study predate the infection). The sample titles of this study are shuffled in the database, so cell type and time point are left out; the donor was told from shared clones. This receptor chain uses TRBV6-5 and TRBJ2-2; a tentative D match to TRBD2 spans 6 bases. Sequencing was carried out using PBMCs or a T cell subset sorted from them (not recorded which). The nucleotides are TGTGCCAGCAGTTACGGGGAGGCCGGGGAGCTGTTTTTT. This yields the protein CASSYGEAGELFF.